The present TCR beta chain was sequenced within a study of shared clonotypes between healthy human individuals (TCRdb year 2020). About the full investigation: Three men and two women, aged 18 to 49 years, made up the cohort. For each donor, three plates each were used for CD4 naive and CD4 memory, two plates were used for CD8 naive, and one plate was used for CD8 memory. Blood TCR repertoires of a handful of healthy adults were deeply sequenced to estimate repertoire size and the extent of clonotype sharing between individuals. To increase sequencing depth and limit assay-specific biases, TCR repertoire library preparation and sequencing were carried out by different laboratories using diverse techniques. Each donor's leukapheresis produced roughly between about 0.85 and 10 billion PBMCs.

Healthy HIV-negative adults with no recently reported acute infections or vaccinations were included as donors. Every donor was a Caucasian adult residing in Nashville, Tennessee, USA. CD4+ T cells were enriched by magnetic negative selection; naive cells were then positively selected on CD45RA, and the negative fraction formed the memory subset. Blood was collected by leukapheresis, and PBMCs were isolated by Ficoll-Histopaque density gradient centrifugation and then cryopreserved in liquid nitrogen vapor phase. Analytical flow cytometry was used to check the purity and quantity of each magnetically sorted T cell population. Each sorted fraction had its genomic DNA isolated and then quantified by UV absorbance on a Nanodrop 2000c. Of note for this clone: Its antigen target is currently unknown. No base quality information exists; no much larger clone differs at one position.

TCR CDR3 regions were amplified from genomic DNA by multiplex PCR using the deep immunoSEQ assay. Extracted genomic DNA from each cell subset was spread evenly across all wells of several immunoSEQ 96-well plates, with each plate serving as a replicate. For sorted subsets, roughly 0.2 ug genomic DNA, equal to 30,000 to 35,000 T cell genomes, was loaded into each replicate PCR. Purified libraries were quantified with a Qubit 3.0 fluorometer, sized on a Bioanalyzer 2100, and re-quantified with the KAPA Library Quantification kit. Every immunoSEQ 96-well plate was sequenced on a dedicated single-read 150-cycle Illumina NextSeq 550 flow cell. The published analysis was carried out like this. Because the immunoSEQ output included only junctional sequences and no quality scores, the filtering could not be the same as the filtering used for full-length reads. Sequences were annotated with PyIR, a Python wrapper for IgBLAST v1.9, and V/J genes and CDR3 were assigned using IMGT germline references. Reads were removed for weak V/J assignments (E-value above 1e-6), missing CDR3, stop codons, out-of-frame junctions, or ambiguous translated residues. V3J clonotypes were defined as sequences sharing an identical inferred V gene, J gene, and CDR3 amino acid sequence. Percentage overlap between repertoires was calculated by dividing the number of shared unique clonotypes by the size of the smaller repertoire. Richness of each repertoire was evaluated using RTK rarefaction, the Chao1 estimator, and Recon v2.1 estimates of unobserved clonotypes. OLGA was used to compute generation probabilities for all TCRbeta clonotypes that the gDNA method yielded from several donors. TCRdb obtained this table from immuneACCESS and retained in-frame rearrangements with V and J assigned. These tables miss some clones; where compared with another copy, unresolved V genes account for less than half of the shortfall, and the remainder is unexplained. Clone size and the V and J calls come from that table; the DNA yielded D and trimming. The table for this sample lists roughly 2 million clones; under 97% of them were counted only once. Over 0.1% of the sample lies in the top ten.

The paper as a whole reports these results and caveats: Sharing across several donors was observed for around 5% of naive CD4, around 3.5% of naive CD8, 2% to 2.5% of memory CD4, and about 0.39% of memory CD8 clonotypes. Pairwise subsampling indicated that sequencing depth was expected to affect the degree of clonotype sharing among donors. Sampling was restricted to blood, and TCR repertoires in tissues likely differ from the TCR repertoires found in blood. Because the study included a small number of donors, the genetic and exposure-history diversity represented was limited. Incomplete sequencing was indicated by rarefaction of sorted-subset datasets, despite the large sequencing depth. Compared with non-shared clonotypes, the clonotypes found in all four sorted-subset donors had higher generation probabilities. Larger estimated clonotype richness was generally found for naive subsets than for memory subsets.

The sequence was obtained from a man between 18 and 35 years old in good health. The sample consisted of naive CD4+ T cells sorted from blood. The cell subset or site label for this specimen denotes: CD45RA+ positively selected.

The CDR3 reads as follows: CASSGTTGGNTEAFF. The nucleotide sequence is TGTGCCAGCAGCGGGACAACAGGGGGGAACACTGAAGCTTTCTTT. Recombination linked TRBV9 to TRBJ1-1; 8 bases in between match TRBD1. The CDR3, from cysteine to phenylalanine, totals 15 residues. CDR3 DNA is the only sequence kept; it has 45 bases, read in frame from the first base. Per the germline V gene, SGDLS is the CDR1 and YYNGEE is the CDR2. At the junction V is shortened by 3 bases and J by 1 base; bases outside the gene matches: 5.